This T cell receptor (beta chain) was recorded in a study of T cell repertoires in cytomegalovirus infection. Study-level information: Carrying CMV and the relevant HLA type showed in public TCR beta signatures. Study-level findings and limits: The ex vivo response was dominated by HLA-C-restricted CMV-specific TCR beta clonotypes. People with CMV and the relevant HLA were identified by cumulative public TCR beta family frequency.

TCRdb re-called the reads with MiXCR, one entry per CDR3 protein. The sample lists some 230,000 distinct CDR3 sequences; over 20% were seen once. This clonotype was seen many times. What it recognizes is unknown. The sequence came from a human donor in good health (CMV status not recorded). Some clones in this sample may be carry-over from other donors' samples. Sequenced: CD8+ T cells from PBMCs.

The CDR3 loop is CATSLWGNEQFF. The CDR3 bases are TGTGCCACCAGTCTGTGGGGGAATGAGCAGTTCTTC. V and J are TRBV24-1 and TRBJ2-1; D tentatively reads TRBD1 or TRBD2 (5 bases each). Germline assignment: CDR1 KGHDR and CDR2 SFDVKD. This CDR3 spans 12 amino acids. The V gene lost 6 bases and the J gene lost 7 bases, with 9 bases spanning the gap.